This is a list of T cell receptor beta chains from one sample in a study of graft-versus-host responses after intestinal transplantation. Sequenced by immunoSEQ multiplex PCR; TCRdb stores in-frame clones only, minus some. The sample records 80,000 to 90,000 clones, approximately 87% being singletons. These receptors lack a known antigen. This sample comprised unstimulated CD4+ T cells sorted from spleen or lymph node cells, obtained before intestinal transplant. The origin of the receptors is a human donor who received an intestinal transplant. The CDR3 runs from the conserved cysteine through the conserved F or W. The order of the fields is J gene, D gene, clone size, V gene, CDR3 protein, CDR3 DNA. A D gene is named only where the DNA matches it firmly. Size is omitted from some rows. Given values are once, few, many or a class for expanded clones.

>TRBJ2-5|TRBD2|-|TRBV18
CASSPPPGGETQYF
TGTGCCAGCTCACCACCTCCCGGGGGGGAGACCCAGTACTTC
>TRBJ1-1|TRBD1|-|TRBV10-2
CASRRGQGDTEAFF
TGCGCCAGCAGACGCGGACAGGGCGACACTGAAGCTTTCTTT
>TRBJ1-4|-|-|TRBV5-6
CASSLGPGSVEKLFF
TGTGCCAGCAGCTTGGGCCCAGGGTCAGTTGAAAAACTGTTTTTT
>TRBJ1-6|-|-|TRBV7-2
CASSPRLGWQNSPLHF
TGTGCCAGCAGCCCCAGACTTGGTTGGCAAAATTCACCCCTCCACTTT
>TRBJ2-3|TRBD1|-|TRBV5-1
CASSQDRGGDTQYF
TGCGCCAGCAGCCAGGACAGGGGAGGGGATACGCAGTATTTT
>TRBJ2-7|TRBD1|once|TRBV15
CATSRDEGRTGDRYEQYF
TGTGCCACCAGCAGAGATGAGGGTAGGACAGGGGACCGCTACGAGCAGTACTTC
>TRBJ2-3|-|-|TRBV25-1
CASRNLSRGTQYF
TGTGCCAGCAGAAACCTCTCTCGGGGTACGCAGTATTTT
>TRBJ1-4|-|once|TRBV6-1
CASNRKNEKLFF
TGTGCCAGCAACAGGAAAAATGAAAAACTGTTTTTT
>TRBJ1-2|-|-|TRBV7-9
CASSLAFRDTYGYTF
TGTGCCAGCAGCTTAGCCTTCAGGGACACTTATGGCTACACCTTC
>TRBJ1-2|-|-|TRBV20-1
CSQADTFGYTF
TGCAGTCAGGCGGACACTTTTGGCTACACCTTC
>TRBJ1-5|-|-|TRBV9
CASSRTPTGGYGEPQHF
TGTGCCAGCAGCCGCACCCCGACGGGGGGATATGGGGAGCCCCAGCATTTT
>TRBJ2-3|TRBD1|-|TRBV14
CAISDRGRADTQYF
TGTGCCATTTCGGACAGGGGGCGAGCAGATACGCAGTATTTT
>TRBJ1-1|-|-|TRBV27
CASSPLGRSTEAFF
TGTGCCAGCAGCCCCCTTGGGAGATCTACTGAAGCTTTCTTT
>TRBJ1-2|-|-|TRBV6-4
CASSDSGGDYGYTF
TGTGCCAGCAGTGACTCTGGAGGGGACTATGGCTACACCTTC
>TRBJ1-2|-|-|TRBV5-6
CASLLEGANYGYTF
TGTGCCAGCCTCTTAGAGGGCGCTAACTATGGCTACACCTTC
>TRBJ2-1|TRBD1|-|TRBV7-2
CASSSRTGDSSYNEQFF
TGTGCCAGCAGCTCGAGGACAGGGGATAGCTCCTACAATGAGCAGTTCTTC
>TRBJ2-7|-|-|TRBV10-3
CAISETVGEQYF
TGTGCCATCAGTGAAACAGTGGGCGAGCAGTACTTC
>TRBJ2-7|TRBD2|-|TRBV2
CARTSGTYEQYF
TGTGCCAGGACTAGCGGAACCTACGAGCAGTACTTC
>TRBJ2-1|TRBD2|-|TRBV2
CASSVWLAAYNEQFF
TGTGCCAGCAGTGTGTGGCTAGCGGCATACAATGAGCAGTTCTTC
>TRBJ2-5|TRBD1|-|TRBV9
CASSVRDRGWETQYF
TGTGCCAGCAGCGTCAGAGACAGGGGGTGGGAGACCCAGTACTTC
>TRBJ1-1|-|-|TRBV12-5
CASGLGASGMLGLNTEAFF
TGTGCTAGTGGTTTGGGGGCCTCAGGGATGTTAGGCCTGAACACTGAAGCTTTCTTT
>TRBJ1-2|-|-|TRBV7-2
CASSFGTPLYGYTF
TGTGCCAGCAGCTTCGGGACTCCCCTTTATGGCTACACCTTC
>TRBJ2-2|TRBD2|-|TRBV7-7
CASSPVAGNGELFF
TGTGCTAGCAGCCCCGTAGCGGGGAACGGGGAGCTGTTTTTT
>TRBJ2-3|TRBD2|-|TRBV19
CASSTERLAGAVTDTQYF
TGTGCCAGTAGTACCGAACGACTAGCGGGGGCCGTCACAGATACGCAGTATTTT
>TRBJ2-1|TRBD2|-|TRBV19
CASSYLAGESSYNEQFF
TGTGCCAGTAGTTACTTAGCGGGGGAGAGCTCCTACAATGAGCAGTTCTTC
>TRBJ1-5|TRBD1|-|TRBV5-1
CASSKGTASNQPQHF
TGCGCCAGCAGCAAAGGGACAGCTAGCAATCAGCCCCAGCATTTT
>TRBJ2-3|-|-|TRBV7-3
CASSRGSAADTQYF
TGTGCCAGCAGCCGAGGGAGTGCCGCAGATACGCAGTATTTT
>TRBJ1-1|TRBD1|-|TRBV2
CASDRAGGTEAFF
TGTGCCAGCGACAGGGCAGGGGGAACTGAAGCTTTCTTT
>TRBJ1-1|-|-|TRBV9
CASSVVANTEAFF
TGTGCCAGCAGCGTAGTGGCGAACACTGAAGCTTTCTTT
>TRBJ2-7|TRBD1|-|TRBV9
CASSAIGGQGLHEQYF
TGTGCCAGCAGCGCAATTGGGGGACAGGGGCTACACGAGCAGTACTTC
>TRBJ2-5|-|-|TRBV6-5
CASTSTPWETQYF
TGTGCCAGCACCTCAACACCCTGGGAGACCCAGTACTTC
>TRBJ1-6|TRBD1|-|TRBV5-1
CASSLIRTGHNSPLHF
TGCGCCAGCAGCTTGATCCGGACAGGGCATAATTCACCCCTCCACTTT
>TRBJ2-3|-|-|TRBV7-6
CASSLAPRGQSDTQYF
TGTGCCAGCAGCTTAGCACCCAGAGGGCAGTCAGATACGCAGTATTTT
>TRBJ2-2|-|-|TRBV5-1
CASSFGDTGELFF
TGCGCCAGCAGCTTCGGGGACACCGGGGAGCTGTTTTTT
>TRBJ1-1|-|-|TRBV10-3
CAISDYGVGVAFF
TGTGCCATCAGTGATTACGGCGTCGGGGTAGCTTTCTTT
>TRBJ1-2|TRBD1|-|TRBV19
CASIKNRGEVYGYTF
TGTGCCAGTATCAAAAACAGGGGTGAGGTCTATGGCTACACCTTC
>TRBJ1-1|TRBD1|once|TRBV6-5
CASSYRGGTEAFF
TGTGCCAGCAGCTACAGGGGGGGGACTGAAGCTTTCTTT
>TRBJ1-2|-|-|TRBV27
CASSFGGGTPYGYTF
TGTGCCAGCAGTTTCGGGGGTGGAACTCCTTATGGCTACACCTTC
>TRBJ2-6|-|-|TRBV6-6
CASSLSGANVLTF
TGTGCCAGCAGCCTCTCTGGGGCCAACGTCCTGACTTTC
>TRBJ2-1|TRBD2|-|TRBV10-2
CASILAGGRGNEQFF
TGCGCCAGCATTCTAGCGGGGGGCCGGGGCAATGAGCAGTTCTTC
>TRBJ1-6|TRBD1|-|TRBV28
CANKVYAMDRVGNSPLHF
TGTGCCAACAAAGTTTATGCTATGGACAGGGTGGGAAATTCACCCCTCCACTTT
>TRBJ2-7|-|-|TRBV10-3
CAISESGGPGEQYF
TGTGCCATCAGTGAGTCTGGAGGGCCTGGCGAGCAGTACTTC
>TRBJ1-1|TRBD1|-|TRBV19
CASPSTGGVERAFF
TGTGCCAGTCCTTCGACAGGGGGCGTGGAGCGGGCTTTCTTT
>TRBJ2-7|-|-|TRBV5-1
CASSYRDTLYEQYF
TGCGCCAGCAGCTATCGGGACACCCTCTACGAGCAGTACTTC
>TRBJ2-6|-|-|TRBV10-3
CAIGGSYSGANVLTF
TGTGCCATCGGGGGCTCATACTCTGGGGCCAACGTCCTGACTTTC
>TRBJ2-5|-|-|TRBV7-6
CASSENRYRGQETQYF
TGTGCCAGCAGCGAAAACCGATATAGGGGGCAAGAGACCCAGTACTTC
>TRBJ1-1|-|-|TRBV9
CASSAIGNTEAFF
TGTGCCAGCAGCGCAATCGGGAACACTGAAGCTTTCTTT
>TRBJ2-2|-|-|TRBV4-2
CASSQDPGADTGELFF
TGTGCCAGCAGCCAAGATCCAGGGGCCGACACCGGGGAGCTGTTTTTT
>TRBJ1-5|TRBD1|-|TRBV19
CASSIARDRGGNQPQHF
TGTGCCAGTAGTATAGCACGGGACAGGGGGGGCAATCAGCCCCAGCATTTT
>TRBJ2-3|-|once|TRBV5-4
CASSLSQSTDTQYF
TGTGCCAGCAGCTTGTCCCAGAGCACAGATACGCAGTATTTT
>TRBJ2-2|-|-|TRBV5-1
CASSQGPGAGDTGELFF
TGCGCCAGCAGCCAGGGGCCCGGGGCGGGGGACACCGGGGAGCTGTTTTTT
>TRBJ1-1|-|few|TRBV20-1
CSAGQNTEAFF
TGCAGTGCGGGACAGAACACTGAAGCTTTCTTT
>TRBJ1-1|TRBD1|-|TRBV5-6
CASSLDRGRAFF
TGTGCCAGCAGCTTGGACAGGGGGCGTGCTTTCTTT